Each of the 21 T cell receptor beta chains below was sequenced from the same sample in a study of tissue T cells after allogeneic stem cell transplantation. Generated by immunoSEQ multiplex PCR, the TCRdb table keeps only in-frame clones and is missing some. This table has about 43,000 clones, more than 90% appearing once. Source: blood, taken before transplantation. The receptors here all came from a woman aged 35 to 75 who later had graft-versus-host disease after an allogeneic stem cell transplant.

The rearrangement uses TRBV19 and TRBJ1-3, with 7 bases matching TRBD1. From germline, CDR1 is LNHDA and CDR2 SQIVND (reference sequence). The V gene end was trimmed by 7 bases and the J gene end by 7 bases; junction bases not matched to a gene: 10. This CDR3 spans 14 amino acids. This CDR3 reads CASIPTGSTNTIYF. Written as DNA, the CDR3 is TGTGCCAGTATCCCGACAGGGTCAACGAACACCATATATTTT.

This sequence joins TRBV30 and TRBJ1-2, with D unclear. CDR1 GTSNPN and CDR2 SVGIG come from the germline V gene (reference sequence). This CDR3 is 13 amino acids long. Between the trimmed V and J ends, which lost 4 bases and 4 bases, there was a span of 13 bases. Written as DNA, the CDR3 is TGTGCCTGGACGATTCGAGAGCCCTATGGCTACACCTTC. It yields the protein CAWTIREPYGYTF.

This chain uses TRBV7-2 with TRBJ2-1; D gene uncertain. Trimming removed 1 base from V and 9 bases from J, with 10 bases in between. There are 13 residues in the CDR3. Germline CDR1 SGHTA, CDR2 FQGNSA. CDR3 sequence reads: CASSLDGITEQFF. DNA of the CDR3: TGTGCCAGCAGCTTAGATGGGATCACTGAGCAGTTCTTC. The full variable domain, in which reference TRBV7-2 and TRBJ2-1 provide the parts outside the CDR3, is GAGVSQSPSNKVTEKGKDVELRCDPISGHTALYWYRQSLGQGLEFLIYFQGNSAPDKSGLPSDRFSAERTGGSVSTLTIQRTQQEDSAVYLCASSLDGITEQFFGPGTRLTVL.

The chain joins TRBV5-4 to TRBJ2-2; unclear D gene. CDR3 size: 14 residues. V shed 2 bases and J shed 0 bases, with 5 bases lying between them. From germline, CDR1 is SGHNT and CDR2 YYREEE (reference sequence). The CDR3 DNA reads TGTGCCAGCAGCTTAAGAACGAACACCGGGGAGCTGTTTTTT. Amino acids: CASSLRTNTGELFF.

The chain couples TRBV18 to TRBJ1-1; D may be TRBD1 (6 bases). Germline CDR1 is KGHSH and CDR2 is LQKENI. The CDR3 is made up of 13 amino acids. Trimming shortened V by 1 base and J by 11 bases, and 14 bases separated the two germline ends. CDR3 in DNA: TGTGCCAGCTCACCACGGGGGCTGTCCGGGGCTTTCTTT. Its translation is CASSPRGLSGAFF. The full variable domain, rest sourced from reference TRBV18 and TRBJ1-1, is NAGVMQNPRHLVRRRGQEARLRCSPMKGHSHVYWYRQLPEEGLKFMVYLQKENIIDESGMPKERFSAEFPKEGPSILRIQQVVRGDSAAYFCASSPRGLSGAFFGQGTRLTVV.

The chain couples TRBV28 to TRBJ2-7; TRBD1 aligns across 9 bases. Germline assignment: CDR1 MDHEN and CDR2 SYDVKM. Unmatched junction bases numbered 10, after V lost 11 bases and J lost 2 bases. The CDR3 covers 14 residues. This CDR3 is CAALGTGTTYEQYF. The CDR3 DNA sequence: TGTGCCGCCTTAGGGACAGGGACGACCTACGAGCAGTACTTC.

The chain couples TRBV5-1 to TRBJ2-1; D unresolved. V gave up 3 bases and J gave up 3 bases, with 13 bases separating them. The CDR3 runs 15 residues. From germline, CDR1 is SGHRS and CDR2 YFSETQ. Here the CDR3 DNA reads TGCGCCAGCAGCTCAAGTGTGGGTGACTACAATGAGCAGTTCTTC. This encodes CASSSSVGDYNEQFF.

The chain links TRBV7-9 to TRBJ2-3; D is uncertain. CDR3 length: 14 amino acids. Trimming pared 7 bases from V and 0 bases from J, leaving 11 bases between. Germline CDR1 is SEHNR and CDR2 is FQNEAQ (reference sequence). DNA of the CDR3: TGTGCCAGCACCGACTGGCGGAGCACAGATACGCAGTATTTT. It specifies CASTDWRSTDTQYF. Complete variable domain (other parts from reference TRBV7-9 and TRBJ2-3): DTGVSQNPRHKITKRGQNVTFRCDPISEHNRLYWYRQTLGQGPEFLTYFQNEAQLEKSRLLSDRFSAERPKGSFSTLEIQRTEQGDSAMYLCASTDWRSTDTQYFGPGTRLTVL.

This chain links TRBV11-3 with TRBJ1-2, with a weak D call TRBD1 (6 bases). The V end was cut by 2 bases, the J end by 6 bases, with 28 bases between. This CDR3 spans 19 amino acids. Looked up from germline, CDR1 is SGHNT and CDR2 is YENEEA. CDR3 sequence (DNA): TGTGCCAGCAGCTTACGATGGATCCAGTCTGGACAGAGACGAGATGGCTACACCTTC. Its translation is CASSLRWIQSGQRRDGYTF.

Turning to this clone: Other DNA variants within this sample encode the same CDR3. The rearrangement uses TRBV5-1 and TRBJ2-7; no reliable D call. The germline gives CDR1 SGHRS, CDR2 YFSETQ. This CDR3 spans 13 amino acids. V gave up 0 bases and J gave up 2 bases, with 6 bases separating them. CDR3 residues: CASSLASTYEQYF. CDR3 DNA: TGCGCCAGCAGCTTGGCCTCAACCTACGAGCAGTACTTC.

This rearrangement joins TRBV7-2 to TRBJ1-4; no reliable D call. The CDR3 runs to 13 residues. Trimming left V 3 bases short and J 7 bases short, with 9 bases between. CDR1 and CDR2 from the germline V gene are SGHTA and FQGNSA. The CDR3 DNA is TGTGCCAGCAGCTTTCCCGGTGGTGAAAAACTGTTTTTT. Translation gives CASSFPGGEKLFF. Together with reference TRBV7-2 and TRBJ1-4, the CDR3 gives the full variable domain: GAGVSQSPSNKVTEKGKDVELRCDPISGHTALYWYRQSLGQGLEFLIYFQGNSAPDKSGLPSDRFSAERTGGSVSTLTIQRTQQEDSAVYLCASSFPGGEKLFFGSGTQLSVL.

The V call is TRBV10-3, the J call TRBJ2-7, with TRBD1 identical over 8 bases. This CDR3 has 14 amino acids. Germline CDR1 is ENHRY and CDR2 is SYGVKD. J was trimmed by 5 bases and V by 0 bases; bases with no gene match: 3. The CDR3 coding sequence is TGTGCCATCAGTGAGTCTGGACAGGGCCACGAGCAGTACTTC. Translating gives CAISESGQGHEQYF.

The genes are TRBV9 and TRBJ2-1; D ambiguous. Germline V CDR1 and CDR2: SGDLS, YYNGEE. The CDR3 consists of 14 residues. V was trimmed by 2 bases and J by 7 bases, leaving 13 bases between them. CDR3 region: CASSVISLGNEQFF. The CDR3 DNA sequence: TGTGCCAGCAGCGTCATAAGCCTCGGGAATGAGCAGTTCTTC.

The CDR3 bases are TGTGCCAGCAGGTCCCTTATTAACCTTTACGAGCAGTACTTC. This codes for CASRSLINLYEQYF. V gene TRBV28 combines with J gene TRBJ2-7; D uncertain. Trimming removed 6 bases from V and 4 bases from J, with 16 bases in between. Germline V gene lookup returns CDR1 MDHEN and CDR2 SYDVKM. This CDR3 contains 14 residues.

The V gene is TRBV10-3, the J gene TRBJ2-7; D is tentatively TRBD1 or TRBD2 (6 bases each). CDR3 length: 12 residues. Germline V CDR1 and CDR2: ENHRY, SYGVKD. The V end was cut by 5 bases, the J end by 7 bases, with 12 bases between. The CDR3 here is CAISPGAREQYF. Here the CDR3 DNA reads TGTGCCATCAGTCCGGGGGCGCGGGAGCAGTACTTC.

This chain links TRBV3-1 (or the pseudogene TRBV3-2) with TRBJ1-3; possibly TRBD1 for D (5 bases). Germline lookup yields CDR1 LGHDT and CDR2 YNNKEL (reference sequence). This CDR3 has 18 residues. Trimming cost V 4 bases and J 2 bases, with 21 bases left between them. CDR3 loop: CASSPRRDPRSPGNTIYF. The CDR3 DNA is TGTGCCAGCAGCCCCAGAAGGGACCCACGGTCGCCTGGAAACACCATATATTTT.

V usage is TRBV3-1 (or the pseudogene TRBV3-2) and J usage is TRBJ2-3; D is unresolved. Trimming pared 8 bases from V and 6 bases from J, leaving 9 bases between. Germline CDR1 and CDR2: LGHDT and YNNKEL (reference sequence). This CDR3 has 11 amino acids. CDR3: CASAKGDTQYF. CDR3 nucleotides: TGTGCCAGCGCAAAAGGGGATACGCAGTATTTT.

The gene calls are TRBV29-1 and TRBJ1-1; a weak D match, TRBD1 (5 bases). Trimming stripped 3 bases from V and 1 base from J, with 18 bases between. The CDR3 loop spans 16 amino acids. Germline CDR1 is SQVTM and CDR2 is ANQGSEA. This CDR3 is CSVDRGPSLWNTEAFF. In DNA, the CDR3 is TGCAGCGTTGACCGGGGCCCATCATTGTGGAACACTGAAGCTTTCTTT. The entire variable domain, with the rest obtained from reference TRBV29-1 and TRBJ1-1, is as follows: SAVISQKPSRDICQRGTSLTIQCQVDSQVTMMFWYRQQPGQSLTLIATANQGSEATYESGFVIDKFPISRPNLTFSTLTVSNMSPEDSSIYLCSVDRGPSLWNTEAFFGQGTRLTVV.

CDR3 DNA sequence: TGTGCCAGCAGCTGGGGACGCCCGCATTCCGAGCAGTACTTC. Translated: CASSWGRPHSEQYF. V gene TRBV5-6 combines with J gene TRBJ2-7; perhaps D is TRBD1 or TRBD2 (5 bases each). Trimming took off 3 bases at V and 6 bases at J, with 16 bases between the two ends. Germline-derived CDR1 and CDR2 are SGHDT and YYEEEE. This CDR3 region has 14 residues.

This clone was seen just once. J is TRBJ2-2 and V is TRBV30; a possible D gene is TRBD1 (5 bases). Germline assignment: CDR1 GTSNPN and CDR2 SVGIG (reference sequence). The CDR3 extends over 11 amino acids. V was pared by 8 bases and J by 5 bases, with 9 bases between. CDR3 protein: CAQDRTGELFF. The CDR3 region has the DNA TGTGCCCAAGACAGAACCGGGGAGCTGTTTTTT. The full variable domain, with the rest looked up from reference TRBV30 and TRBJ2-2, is SQTIHQWPATLVQPVGSPLSLECTVEGTSNPNLYWYRQAAGRGLQLLFYSVGIGQISSEVPQNLSASRPQDRQFILSSKKLLLSDSGFYLCAQDRTGELFFGEGSRLTVL.

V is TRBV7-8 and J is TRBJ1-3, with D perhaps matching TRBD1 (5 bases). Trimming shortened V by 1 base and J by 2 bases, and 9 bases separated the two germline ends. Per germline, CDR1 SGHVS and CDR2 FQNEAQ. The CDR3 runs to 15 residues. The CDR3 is CASSLGGGAGNTIYF. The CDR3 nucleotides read TGTGCCAGCAGCTTAGGAGGAGGGGCTGGAAACACCATATATTTT. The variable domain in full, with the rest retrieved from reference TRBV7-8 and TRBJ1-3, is GAGVSQSPRYKVAKRGQDVALRCDPISGHVSLFWYQQALGQGPEFLTYFQNEAQLDKSGLPSDRFFAERPEGSVSTLKIQRTQQEDSAVYLCASSLGGGAGNTIYFGEGSWLTVV.